This TCR beta chain is drawn from a study of Ad26.COV2.S vaccination and SARS-CoV-2 variants. There are 14 residues in the CDR3. Trimming left V 6 bases short and J 0 bases short, with 10 bases between. Germline CDR1 ENHRY, CDR2 SYGVKD. Findings and caveats of the study: Placebo recipients had lower spike-specific TCR breadth than vaccine recipients.

Note on this clone: The target antigen is unknown.

As for treatment: around 19 received Ad26.COV2.S at low or high dose, single or two shots; five or six received placebo; per-sample allocation not given. All samples were drawn on day 63, counting from the first vaccine or placebo injection. Measured with immunoSEQ multiplex PCR; TCRdb has only the in-frame clones, and not every one. This sample has some 290,000 clones, with around 84% found just once. The sample was peripheral blood, taken in a trial of Ad26.COV2.S vaccine versus placebo. This receptor was identified in a person between 18 and 65 years old who received the Ad26.COV2.S COVID-19 vaccine or a placebo. This sequence joins TRBV10-3 and TRBJ2-3; no firm D call. In nucleotides, the CDR3 is TGTGCCATCAGGGGGAACACTAGCACAGATACGCAGTATTTT. This codes for CAIRGNTSTDTQYF.